This T cell receptor beta chain was profiled in a study of CD8+CD57+ T cells in acquired aplastic anemia. This clonotype was recorded many times. From germline, CDR1 is SGDLS and CDR2 YYNGEE. V dropped 2 bases and J dropped 0 bases, with 9 bases sitting between them. The CDR3 has 15 amino acids. Profiling of TCR beta VDJ combinations and CDR3 sequences used genomic DNA as template. TCRdb called the reads again in MiXCR, with one record for every CDR3 protein. Of 200,000 to 250,000 distinct CDR3 sequences listed, under 65% are singletons. V and J are TRBV9 and TRBJ1-5; D call uncertain. The clonotype originates from a human donor in good health. Sequenced input: sorted CD4+, CD8+, or CD8+CD57+ T cells (not recorded which) from PBMCs. The CDR3 bases are TGTGCCAGCAGCGTGGACGGCAATAGCAATCAGCCCCAGCATTTT. Its translation is CASSVDGNSNQPQHF.